The rows below give T cell receptor beta chains drawn from one sample of a study of memory CD8 T cells in hepatitis C reinfection. Generated by immunoSEQ multiplex PCR, the TCRdb table keeps only in-frame clones and is missing some. The sample lists 50,000 or so clones; over 85% were seen once. Sequencing used naive CD8+ T cells sorted from blood. These receptors originate from a man between 18 and 35 years old with hepatitis C virus infection. CDR3s include the opening cysteine and the closing phenylalanine or tryptophan. The D gene is left open where the match is weak. Clone size is not always given. Where it is, it says once, few, many or a class for expanded clones.

V gene: TRBV4-2
D gene: TRBD2
clone size: NA
J gene: TRBJ2-5
CDR3 protein: CASSRSLGGLAKTQYF
CDR3 DNA: TGTGCCAGCAGCCGTTCCCTTGGGGGACTAGCTAAGACCCAGTACTTC

V gene: TRBV5-4
D gene: NA
clone size: NA
J gene: TRBJ2-1
CDR3 protein: CASSQGNEQFF
CDR3 DNA: TGTGCCAGCAGCCAGGGTAATGAGCAGTTCTTC

V gene: TRBV27
D gene: NA
clone size: NA
J gene: TRBJ1-2
CDR3 protein: CASSRTDNNYGYTF
CDR3 DNA: TGTGCCAGCAGTCGGACAGACAATAACTATGGCTACACCTTC

V gene: TRBV4-1
D gene: TRBD1
clone size: NA
J gene: TRBJ1-1
CDR3 protein: CASSQAPGQGGEAFF
CDR3 DNA: TGCGCCAGCAGCCAAGCTCCGGGACAGGGGGGGGAAGCTTTCTTT

V gene: TRBV18
D gene: TRBD1
clone size: NA
J gene: TRBJ2-7
CDR3 protein: CASSLRDRVYEQYF
CDR3 DNA: TGTGCCAGCTCACTCCGGGACAGGGTTTACGAGCAGTACTTC

V gene: TRBV5-4
D gene: TRBD2
clone size: NA
J gene: TRBJ2-5
CDR3 protein: CASSGDTRLAGVETQYF
CDR3 DNA: TGTGCCAGCAGCGGGGACACGCGACTAGCGGGAGTGGAGACCCAGTACTTC

V gene: TRBV25-1
D gene: TRBD2
clone size: NA
J gene: TRBJ2-5
CDR3 protein: CASSEYPEAGIRETQYF
CDR3 DNA: TGTGCCAGCAGTGAATATCCCGAAGCGGGAATTAGGGAGACCCAGTACTTC

V gene: TRBV4-3
D gene: NA
clone size: NA
J gene: TRBJ1-2
CDR3 protein: CASSQGDSTVWRGYTF
CDR3 DNA: TGCGCCAGCAGCCAAGGAGACAGCACCGTCTGGCGGGGCTACACCTTC

V gene: TRBV29-1
D gene: NA
clone size: NA
J gene: TRBJ1-2
CDR3 protein: CSAGTTYRGYTF
CDR3 DNA: TGCAGCGCGGGGACTACTTATAGGGGCTACACCTTC

V gene: TRBV4-1
D gene: TRBD2
clone size: NA
J gene: TRBJ2-1
CDR3 protein: CASSQDLAGYNEQFF
CDR3 DNA: TGCGCCAGCAGCCAAGATCTAGCGGGTTACAATGAGCAGTTCTTC

V gene: TRBV5-8
D gene: TRBD2
clone size: NA
J gene: TRBJ2-7
CDR3 protein: CASSLKYGLASYEQYF
CDR3 DNA: TGTGCCAGCAGCTTGAAGTATGGACTAGCGTCCTACGAGCAGTACTTC

V gene: TRBV29-1
D gene: NA
clone size: NA
J gene: TRBJ2-1
CDR3 protein: CSGGGGVREQFF
CDR3 DNA: TGCAGCGGGGGAGGGGGTGTTAGGGAGCAGTTCTTC

V gene: TRBV4-1
D gene: TRBD1
clone size: few
J gene: TRBJ1-1
CDR3 protein: CASSQQGQGARYTEAFF
CDR3 DNA: TGCGCCAGCAGCCAACAGGGACAGGGGGCAAGGTACACTGAAGCTTTCTTT

V gene: TRBV25-1
D gene: NA
clone size: NA
J gene: TRBJ1-4
CDR3 protein: CASSELGAGTNYEKLFF
CDR3 DNA: TGTGCCAGCAGTGAATTGGGGGCAGGGACGAATTATGAAAAACTGTTTTTT

V gene: TRBV6-1
D gene: NA
clone size: NA
J gene: TRBJ2-2
CDR3 protein: CASTGMGGRLFF
CDR3 DNA: TGTGCCAGCACTGGGATGGGGGGGCGGCTGTTTTTT

V gene: TRBV7-7
D gene: NA
clone size: NA
J gene: TRBJ2-1
CDR3 protein: CASSLTPQGSYNEQFF
CDR3 DNA: TGTGCCAGCAGTCTGACACCGCAGGGCTCCTACAATGAGCAGTTCTTC

V gene: TRBV6-6
D gene: NA
clone size: NA
J gene: TRBJ2-2
CDR3 protein: CASSYTDITGELFF
CDR3 DNA: TGTGCCAGCAGTTACACGGACATTACCGGGGAGCTGTTTTTT

V gene: TRBV11-2
D gene: NA
clone size: NA
J gene: TRBJ2-5
CDR3 protein: CASSLDAGQETQYF
CDR3 DNA: TGTGCCAGCAGCTTAGATGCGGGACAAGAGACCCAGTACTTC

V gene: TRBV2
D gene: TRBD2
clone size: NA
J gene: TRBJ2-3
CDR3 protein: CASRFQREFTDTQYF
CDR3 DNA: TGTGCCAGCAGATTTCAGCGGGAGTTCACAGATACGCAGTATTTT

V gene: TRBV6-5
D gene: NA
clone size: NA
J gene: TRBJ1-5
CDR3 protein: CASNLGGYQPQHF
CDR3 DNA: TGTGCCAGCAACCTAGGCGGTTATCAGCCCCAGCATTTT

V gene: TRBV28
D gene: NA
clone size: NA
J gene: TRBJ2-7
CDR3 protein: CASSSRTVFPYEQYF
CDR3 DNA: TGTGCCAGCAGTTCACGGACTGTATTTCCCTACGAGCAGTACTTC

V gene: TRBV5-6
D gene: NA
clone size: few
J gene: TRBJ1-1
CDR3 protein: CASSLEGSGHDPEAFF
CDR3 DNA: TGTGCCAGCAGCTTGGAGGGGTCGGGACATGACCCTGAAGCTTTCTTT

V gene: TRBV29-1
D gene: TRBD2
clone size: NA
J gene: TRBJ2-3
CDR3 protein: CSVYLAGGPGDTQYF
CDR3 DNA: TGCAGCGTTTACTTGGCGGGGGGGCCCGGAGATACGCAGTATTTT

V gene: TRBV6-1
D gene: NA
clone size: NA
J gene: TRBJ1-6
CDR3 protein: CASSEGVGGSGDSPLHF
CDR3 DNA: TGTGCCAGCAGTGAAGGAGTCGGGGGGTCCGGGGATTCACCCCTCCACTTT

V gene: TRBV9
D gene: NA
clone size: NA
J gene: TRBJ2-1
CDR3 protein: CASSVEGVPYNEQFF
CDR3 DNA: TGTGCCAGCAGCGTAGAAGGGGTCCCCTACAATGAGCAGTTCTTC

V gene: TRBV5-1
D gene: TRBD1
clone size: NA
J gene: TRBJ2-7
CDR3 protein: CASGSGQGRSEQYF
CDR3 DNA: TGCGCCAGCGGATCGGGACAGGGAAGGTCCGAGCAGTACTTC